A selection of T cell receptor beta chains follows, all from one sample in a study of shared clonotypes between healthy human individuals. Data came from immunoSEQ multiplex PCR; TCRdb stores just in-frame clones and leaves some out. The sample comprises 2.3 million or so clones, 85% to 95% of which are singletons, and about 0.41% rests with the top ten. The sequenced material came from naive CD4+ T cells from PBMCs. The source of these receptors is a man younger than 35 in good health. Some clones in this sample may be carry-over from other donors' samples. Both conserved end residues are part of each CDR3. A D gene is named only where the DNA matches it firmly. Expanded clones are given a class, and other clones once, few, many or no size at all.

CDR3 DNA,CDR3 protein,V gene,D gene,clone size,J gene
TGCGCCAGCAGCTTGGACTACGGGGACCGGTACGAGCAGTACTTC,CASSLDYGDRYEQYF,TRBV5-1,-,-,TRBJ2-7
TGTGCCAGCAGCTTAATGGGACTAGCGGGAGAGCAGTTCTTC,CASSLMGLAGEQFF,TRBV7-3,TRBD2,-,TRBJ2-1
TGTGCCAGCAGCCTCTTTCACGGGGGGAATGAGGCTTTCTTT,CASSLFHGGNEAFF,TRBV7-2,-,once,TRBJ1-1
TGTGCCAGCAGCCAGAGCGGGAGAGGCACAGATACGCAGTATTTT,CASSQSGRGTDTQYF,TRBV14,TRBD2,-,TRBJ2-3
TGTGCCAGCAGCGTAGCCCCTACAGGGTTCGGTACAGATACGCAGTATTTT,CASSVAPTGFGTDTQYF,TRBV9,-,-,TRBJ2-3
TGTGCCAGCTCACCCACCCCAGGGCTCGAGCAGTACTTC,CASSPTPGLEQYF,TRBV18,-,-,TRBJ2-7
TGTGCCAGCAGTCAATCCGGGACAGGGGGCGAAGTCTATGGCTACACCTTC,CASSQSGTGGEVYGYTF,TRBV11-3,TRBD1,-,TRBJ1-2
TGTGCCAGCAGTCTGACGCTACCGAGCTCCTACGAGCAGTACTTC,CASSLTLPSSYEQYF,TRBV28,-,-,TRBJ2-7
TGTGCCAGCAGTTGGAACGCAGGGGGGTCTGAAGCTTTCTTT,CASSWNAGGSEAFF,TRBV27,TRBD1,-,TRBJ1-1
TGTGCCAGCAGTTCGGGACTAGCCGTTAGCACCTACAATGAGCAGTTCTTC,CASSSGLAVSTYNEQFF,TRBV27,TRBD2,once,TRBJ2-1
TGCGCCAGCAGCTTGCGGGAGGGTCCCCTCGGGGAGCTGTTTTTT,CASSLREGPLGELFF,TRBV5-1,TRBD2,-,TRBJ2-2
TGTGCCAGCAGTCTAGACTATAATCAGCCCCAGCATTTT,CASSLDYNQPQHF,TRBV6-1,-,-,TRBJ1-5
TGTGCCAGCAGTACGGGACAGGGAACAGATACGCAGTATTTT,CASSTGQGTDTQYF,TRBV6-6,TRBD1,-,TRBJ2-3
TGTGCCAGCAATCCAATGGGGTGGCGGGAGTACACGCAGTATTTT,CASNPMGWREYTQYF,TRBV2,TRBD2,once,TRBJ2-3
TGTGCCAGCAGCTTTCGCGGCCTGGGGCCCCAGCATTTT,CASSFRGLGPQHF,TRBV7-9,-,once,TRBJ1-5
TGTGCCAGCAGTTTATATTCTACAGTGAGATACGAGCAGTACTTC,CASSLYSTVRYEQYF,TRBV28,-,-,TRBJ2-7
TGCAGCGCAAACGACTTGGGGGGAGACGAGCAGTACTTC,CSANDLGGDEQYF,TRBV29-1,-,-,TRBJ2-7
TGTGCCAGCAGCGTAGCCGCTTACTCTGGAAACACCATATATTTT,CASSVAAYSGNTIYF,TRBV9,-,-,TRBJ1-3
TGTGCCAGTAGTCCAGGCGGGGGCGCACGAACCAGGGCCGGGGAGCTGTTTTTT,CASSPGGGARTRAGELFF,TRBV19,-,-,TRBJ2-2
TGTGCCTGGAGTGTTATGAGTCAAGAGACCCAGTACTTC,CAWSVMSQETQYF,TRBV30,-,-,TRBJ2-5
TGTGCCAGCAGCTTAGGCGGGAGAAACACAGATACGCAGTATTTT,CASSLGGRNTDTQYF,TRBV7-2,TRBD2,-,TRBJ2-3
TGTGCCAGCTCCCGAACGCGTAGGGATAATAGCAATCAGCCCCAGCATTTT,CASSRTRRDNSNQPQHF,TRBV18,-,-,TRBJ1-5
TGTGCCACCAGCAGGGGCAGCTACGAGCAGTACTTC,CATSRGSYEQYF,TRBV15,-,-,TRBJ2-7
TGTGCCAGCAGCTTCGGACAGGGGGGACAGCCCCAGCATTTT,CASSFGQGGQPQHF,TRBV11-2,TRBD1,-,TRBJ1-5
TGTGCCAGCACGGGGGAGCAGTTCTTC,CASTGEQFF,TRBV9,-,-,TRBJ2-1
TGTGCCACCAGCAGAGTAGGGGGCAGGCAAGAGACCCAGTACTTC,CATSRVGGRQETQYF,TRBV15,TRBD1,-,TRBJ2-5
TGTGCCAGCAACAGGGGTACGGGGGCCAACGTCCTGACTTTC,CASNRGTGANVLTF,TRBV7-9,TRBD1,once,TRBJ2-6
TGTGCCTGGAGCTTCAGACAGAGCTGGAGTGAAAAACTGTTTTTT,CAWSFRQSWSEKLFF,TRBV30,-,-,TRBJ1-4
TGTGCCAGCAGCCAAATCAGACAGGGTCTAGATGGCTACACCTTC,CASSQIRQGLDGYTF,TRBV2,TRBD1,-,TRBJ1-2
TGCAGCGTTTTGGACAGGGGAGAGACCCAGTACTTC,CSVLDRGETQYF,TRBV29-1,TRBD1,-,TRBJ2-5
TGTGCCAGCAGCCCACCCTTATCATTC,CASSPPLSF,TRBV5-6,-,-,TRBJ2-4
TGCGCCAGCAGTCATCGCTCCTTCCGGCCAGAGACCCAGTACTTC,CASSHRSFRPETQYF,TRBV23-1,-,once,TRBJ2-5
TGTGCCAGCAGACCTAGCGGGAAATACAATGAGCAGTTCTTC,CASRPSGKYNEQFF,TRBV25-1,TRBD2,-,TRBJ2-1
TGCGCCAGCAGCCATCCAGCGGGAGTAGCAGATACGCAGTATTTT,CASSHPAGVADTQYF,TRBV4-1,TRBD2,-,TRBJ2-3
TGTGCCAGCAGTTACGGGGCAGCTACCTATGGCTACACCTTC,CASSYGAATYGYTF,TRBV6-6,-,-,TRBJ1-2
TGTGCCAGCAGTGACCGACCGCTACTTGAAGCTTTCTTT,CASSDRPLLEAFF,TRBV2,-,-,TRBJ1-1
TGTGCCAGCAGTTACTCCCCGGGACAGAGGTATCAGCCCCAGCATTTT,CASSYSPGQRYQPQHF,TRBV6-6,TRBD1,-,TRBJ1-5
TGTGCCAGTAGTCCCGACAGGGGGCCTATCTCTGGAAACACCATATATTTT,CASSPDRGPISGNTIYF,TRBV19,TRBD1,-,TRBJ1-3
TGCAGCGTTGAAGATCCCTACGCAACTAATGAAAAACTGTTTTTT,CSVEDPYATNEKLFF,TRBV29-1,-,-,TRBJ1-4
TGTGCCAGCAGTTTATCGGTCTCATACGGGACCCAGTACTTC,CASSLSVSYGTQYF,TRBV27,-,-,TRBJ2-5
TGTGCCAGCTCACCACGCAGGTCGGTCAAGCGTGTAAGCTACAATGAGCAGTTCTTC,CASSPRRSVKRVSYNEQFF,TRBV18,-,-,TRBJ2-1
TGTGCCAGCAGGACGACTAGATTCAGGGGGCCGCTGAACACTGAAGCTTTCTTT,CASRTTRFRGPLNTEAFF,TRBV28,TRBD1,-,TRBJ1-1
TGTGCCAGCAGCTTAGACGGACGCTGGAAGGGGGCAGATACGCAGTATTTT,CASSLDGRWKGADTQYF,TRBV7-2,-,-,TRBJ2-3
TGCGCCAGCAGCTCAACGGCGGGAGGTGCCGGGGAGCTGTTTTTT,CASSSTAGGAGELFF,TRBV5-1,TRBD2,-,TRBJ2-2
TGTGCCAGCAAGAGGACAGGAGCCTACGAGCAGTACTTC,CASKRTGAYEQYF,TRBV28,TRBD1,once,TRBJ2-7
TGTGCCAGCATTTGGGACCGTGAGTCCTACGAGCAGTACTTC,CASIWDRESYEQYF,TRBV6-4,-,-,TRBJ2-7
TGTGCCTGGAGCCAGGTGGGAGCTCATGTGGCTTTCTTT,CAWSQVGAHVAFF,TRBV30,-,-,TRBJ1-1
TGTGCCAGCAGTCCTTTCAGGGCCAGATCTAATGAAAAACTGTTTTTT,CASSPFRARSNEKLFF,TRBV28,-,-,TRBJ1-4
TGTGCCTGGAGTGCGGGTCGGAACACTGAAGCTTTCTTT,CAWSAGRNTEAFF,TRBV30,-,-,TRBJ1-1
TGTGCCAGTAGTATAGAACAGGGGGCCGGGGAGCTGTTTTTT,CASSIEQGAGELFF,TRBV19,TRBD1,-,TRBJ2-2
TGTGCCAGCAGCTTAGGTCTCATTAATGAGCAGTTCTTC,CASSLGLINEQFF,TRBV7-8,-,-,TRBJ2-1
TGCGCCAGTACACAGGGGGCAGGAGAAGCTTTCTTT,CASTQGAGEAFF,TRBV10-2,TRBD1,-,TRBJ1-1
TGCGCCAGCAGCCCCTTTCCGGGACAGGGTTTGGACGAGCAGTACTTC,CASSPFPGQGLDEQYF,TRBV5-1,TRBD1,-,TRBJ2-7
TGTGCCAGCAGCCAAGATTTAGGCCGCGGACTAGCGAAACTTACGCAGTATTTT,CASSQDLGRGLAKLTQYF,TRBV14,TRBD2,-,TRBJ2-3